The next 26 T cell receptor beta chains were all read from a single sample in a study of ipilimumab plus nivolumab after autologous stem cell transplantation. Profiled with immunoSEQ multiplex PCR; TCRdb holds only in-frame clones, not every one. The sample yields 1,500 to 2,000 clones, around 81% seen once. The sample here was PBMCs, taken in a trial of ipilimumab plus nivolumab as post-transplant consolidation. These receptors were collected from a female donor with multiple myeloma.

The CDR3 sequence: CASTSQGWYNEQFF. The CDR3 nucleotides are TGTGCCAGCACCTCACAGGGGTGGTACAATGAGCAGTTCTTC. The gene calls are TRBV7-2 and TRBJ2-1, with 7 nucleotides matching TRBD1. The CDR3 runs 14 residues. The trim removed 7 bases at V and 4 bases at J, leaving 7 bases unmatched. CDR1 and CDR2 from the germline V gene are SGHTA and FQGNSA.

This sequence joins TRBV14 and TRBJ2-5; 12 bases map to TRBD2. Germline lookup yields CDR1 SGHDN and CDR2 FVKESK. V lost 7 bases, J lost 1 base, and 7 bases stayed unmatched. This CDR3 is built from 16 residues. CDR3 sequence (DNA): TGTGCCAGCACCGACGGACTAGCGGGGTCCCAAGAGACCCAGTACTTC. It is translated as CASTDGLAGSQETQYF. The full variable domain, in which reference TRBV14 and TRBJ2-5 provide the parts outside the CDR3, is EAGVTQFPSHSVIEKGQTVTLRCDPISGHDNLYWYRRVMGKEIKFLLHFVKESKQDESGMPNNRFLAERTGGTYSTLKVQPAELEDSGVYFCASTDGLAGSQETQYFGPGTRLLVL.

The CDR3 sequence is CASSTGHQNTGELFF. The DNA of the CDR3 is TGTGCCAGTAGTACGGGACACCAGAACACCGGGGAGCTGTTTTTT. The rearrangement uses TRBV19 and TRBJ2-2, with TRBD1 as a possible D gene (6 bases). The CDR3 runs 15 residues. CDR1 and CDR2 from the germline V gene are LNHDA and SQIVND (reference sequence). V gave up 4 bases and J gave up 1 base, with 10 bases separating them.

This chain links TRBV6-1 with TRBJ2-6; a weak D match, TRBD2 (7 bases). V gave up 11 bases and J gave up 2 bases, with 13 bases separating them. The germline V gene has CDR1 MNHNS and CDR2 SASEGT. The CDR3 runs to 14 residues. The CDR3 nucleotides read TGTGCCTGCCTAGGGGGGGCTGGGGCCAACGTCCTGACTTTC. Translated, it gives CACLGGAGANVLTF.

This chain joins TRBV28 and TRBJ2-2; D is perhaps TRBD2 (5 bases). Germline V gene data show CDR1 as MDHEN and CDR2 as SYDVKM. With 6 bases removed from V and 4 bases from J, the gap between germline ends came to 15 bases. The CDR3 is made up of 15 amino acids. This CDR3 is CASSRSGLFTGELFF. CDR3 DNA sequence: TGTGCCAGCAGCCGCAGCGGACTGTTCACCGGGGAGCTGTTTTTT. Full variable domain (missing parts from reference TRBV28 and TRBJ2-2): DVKVTQSSRYLVKRTGEKVFLECVQDMDHENMFWYRQDPGLGLRLIYFSYDVKMKEKGDIPEGYSVSREKKERFSLILESASTNQTSMYLCASSRSGLFTGELFFGEGSRLTVL.

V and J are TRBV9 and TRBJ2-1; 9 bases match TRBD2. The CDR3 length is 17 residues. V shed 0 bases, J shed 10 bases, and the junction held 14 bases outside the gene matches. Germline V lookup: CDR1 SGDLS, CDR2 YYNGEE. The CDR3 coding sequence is TGTGCCAGCAGCGTAGGGCCGGGACTAGCCTTCGGTTTGGAGCAGTTCTTC. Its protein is CASSVGPGLAFGLEQFF. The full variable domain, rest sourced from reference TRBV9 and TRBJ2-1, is DSGVTQTPKHLITATGQRVTLRCSPRSGDLSVYWYQQSLDQGLQFLIQYYNGEERAKGNILERFSAQQFPDLHSELNLSSLELGDSALYFCASSVGPGLAFGLEQFFGPGTRLTVL.

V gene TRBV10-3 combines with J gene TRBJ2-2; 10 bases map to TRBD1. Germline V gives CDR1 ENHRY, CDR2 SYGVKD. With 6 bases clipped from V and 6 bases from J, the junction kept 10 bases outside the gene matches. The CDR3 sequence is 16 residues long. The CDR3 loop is CAIRSGTGDIAGELFF. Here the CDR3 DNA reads TGTGCCATCAGATCCGGGACAGGGGATATAGCCGGGGAGCTGTTTTTT.

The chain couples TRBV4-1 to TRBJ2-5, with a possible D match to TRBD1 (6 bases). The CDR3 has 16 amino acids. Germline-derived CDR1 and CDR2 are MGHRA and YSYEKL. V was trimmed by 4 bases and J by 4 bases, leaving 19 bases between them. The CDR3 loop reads CASSLRAEQGGETQYF. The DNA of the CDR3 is TGCGCCAGCAGCCTTCGGGCGGAACAGGGTGGAGAGACCCAGTACTTC.

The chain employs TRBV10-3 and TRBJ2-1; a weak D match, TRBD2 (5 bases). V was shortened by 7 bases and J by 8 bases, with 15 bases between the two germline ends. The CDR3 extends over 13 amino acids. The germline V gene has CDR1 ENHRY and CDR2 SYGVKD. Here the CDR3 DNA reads TGTGCCATCAACCCTGGGCCGGGATATGAGCAGTTCTTC. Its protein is CAINPGPGYEQFF.

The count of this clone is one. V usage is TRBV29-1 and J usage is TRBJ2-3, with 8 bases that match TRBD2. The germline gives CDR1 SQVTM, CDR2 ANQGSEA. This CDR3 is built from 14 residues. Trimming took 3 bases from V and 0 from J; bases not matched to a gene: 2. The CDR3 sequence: CSVDPSGSTDTQYF. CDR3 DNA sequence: TGCAGCGTTGATCCTAGCGGGAGCACAGATACGCAGTATTTT.

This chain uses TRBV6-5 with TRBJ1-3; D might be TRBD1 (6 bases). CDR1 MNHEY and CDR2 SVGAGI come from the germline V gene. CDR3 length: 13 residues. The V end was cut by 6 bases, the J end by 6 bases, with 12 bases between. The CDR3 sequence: CASRAGEENTIYF. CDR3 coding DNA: TGTGCCAGCAGGGCAGGGGAGGAAAACACCATATATTTT.

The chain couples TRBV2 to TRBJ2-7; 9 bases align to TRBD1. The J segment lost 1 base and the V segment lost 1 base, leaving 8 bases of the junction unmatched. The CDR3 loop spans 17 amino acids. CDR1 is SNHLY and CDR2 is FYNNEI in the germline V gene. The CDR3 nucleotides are TGTGCCAGCAGTGAAGTAGGGGTGGGGACAGGGTCCTACGAGCAGTACTTC. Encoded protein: CASSEVGVGTGSYEQYF.

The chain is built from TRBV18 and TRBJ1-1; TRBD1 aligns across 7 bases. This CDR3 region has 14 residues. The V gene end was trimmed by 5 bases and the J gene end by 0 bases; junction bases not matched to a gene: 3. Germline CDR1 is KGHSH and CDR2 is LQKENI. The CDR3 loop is CASSRGGMNTEAFF. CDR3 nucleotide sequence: TGTGCCAGCTCAAGAGGGGGCATGAACACTGAAGCTTTCTTT.

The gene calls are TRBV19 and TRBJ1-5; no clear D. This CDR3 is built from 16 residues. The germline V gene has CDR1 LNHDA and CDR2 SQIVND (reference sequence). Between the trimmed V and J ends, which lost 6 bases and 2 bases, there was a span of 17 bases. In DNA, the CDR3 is TGTGCCAGTAGCCCCTCGGCGGTTCAGGGCAATCAGCCCCAGCATTTT. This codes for CASSPSAVQGNQPQHF.

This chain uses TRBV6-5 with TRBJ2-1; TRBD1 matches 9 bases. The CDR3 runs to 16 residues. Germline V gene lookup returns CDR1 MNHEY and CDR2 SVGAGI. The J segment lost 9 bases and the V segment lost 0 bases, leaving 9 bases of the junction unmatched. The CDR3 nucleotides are TGTGCCAGCAGTTACTCCGGGACAGGGTTGATGGGTGAGCAGTTCTTC. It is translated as CASSYSGTGLMGEQFF.

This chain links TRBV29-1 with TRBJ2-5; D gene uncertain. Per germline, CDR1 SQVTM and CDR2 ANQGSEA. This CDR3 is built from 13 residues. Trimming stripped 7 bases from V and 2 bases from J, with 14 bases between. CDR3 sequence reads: CSATVGGQETQYF. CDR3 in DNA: TGCAGCGCTACCGTTGGTGGGCAAGAGACCCAGTACTTC.

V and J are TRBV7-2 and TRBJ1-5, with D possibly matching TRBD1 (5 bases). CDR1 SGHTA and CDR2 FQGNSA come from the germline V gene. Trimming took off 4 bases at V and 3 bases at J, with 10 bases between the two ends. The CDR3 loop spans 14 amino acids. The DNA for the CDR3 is TGTGCCAGCAGCTCGGGACTGAACAATCAGCCCCAGCATTTT. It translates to CASSSGLNNQPQHF.

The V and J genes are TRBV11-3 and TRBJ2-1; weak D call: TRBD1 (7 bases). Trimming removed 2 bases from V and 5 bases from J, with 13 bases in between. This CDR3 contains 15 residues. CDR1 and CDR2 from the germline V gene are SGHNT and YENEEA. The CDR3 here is CASSLQGGGDNEQFF. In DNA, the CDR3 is TGTGCCAGCAGCTTACAGGGGGGTGGCGACAATGAGCAGTTCTTC.

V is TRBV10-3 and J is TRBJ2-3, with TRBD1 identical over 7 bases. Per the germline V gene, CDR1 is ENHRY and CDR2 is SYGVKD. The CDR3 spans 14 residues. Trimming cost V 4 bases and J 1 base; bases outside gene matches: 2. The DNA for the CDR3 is TGTGCCATCAGTGGACAGGGTGGCACAGATACGCAGTATTTT. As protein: CAISGQGGTDTQYF.

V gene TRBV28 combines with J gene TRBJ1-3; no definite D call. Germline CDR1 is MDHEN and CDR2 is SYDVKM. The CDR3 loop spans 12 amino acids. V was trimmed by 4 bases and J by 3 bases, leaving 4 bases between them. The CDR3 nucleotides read TGTGCCAGCAGTTCGGATGGAAACACCATATATTTT. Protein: CASSSDGNTIYF.

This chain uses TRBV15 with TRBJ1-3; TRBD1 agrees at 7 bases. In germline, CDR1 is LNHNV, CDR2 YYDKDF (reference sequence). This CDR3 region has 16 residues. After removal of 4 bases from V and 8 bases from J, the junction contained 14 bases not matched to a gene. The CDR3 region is CATSTWGRQGPDTIYF. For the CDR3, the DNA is TGTGCCACCAGCACCTGGGGTAGACAGGGACCGGACACCATATATTTT. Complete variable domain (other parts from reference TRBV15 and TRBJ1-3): DAMVIQNPRYQVTQFGKPVTLSCSQTLNHNVMYWYQQKSSQAPKLLFHYYDKDFNNEADTPDNFQSRRPNTSFCFLDIRSPGLGDTAMYLCATSTWGRQGPDTIYFGEGSWLTVV.

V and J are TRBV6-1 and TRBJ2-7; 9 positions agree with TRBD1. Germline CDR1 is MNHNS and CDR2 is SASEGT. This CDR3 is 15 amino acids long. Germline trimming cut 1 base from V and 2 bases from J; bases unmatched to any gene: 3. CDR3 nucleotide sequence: TGTGCCAGCAGTGAAGGGACAGGGGTTACCTACGAGCAGTACTTC. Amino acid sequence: CASSEGTGVTYEQYF.

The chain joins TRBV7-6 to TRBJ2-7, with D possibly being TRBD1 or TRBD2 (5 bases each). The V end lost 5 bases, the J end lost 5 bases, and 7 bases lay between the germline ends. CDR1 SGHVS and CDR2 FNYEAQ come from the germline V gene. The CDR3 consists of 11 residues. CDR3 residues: CASSRGDEQYF. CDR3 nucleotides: TGTGCCAGCAGCAGAGGGGACGAGCAGTACTTC. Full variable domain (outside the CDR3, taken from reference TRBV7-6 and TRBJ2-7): GAGVSQSPRYKVTKRGQDVALRCDPISGHVSLYWYRQALGQGPEFLTYFNYEAQQDKSGLPNDRFSAERPEGSISTLTIQRTEQRDSAMYRCASSRGDEQYFGPGTRLTVT.

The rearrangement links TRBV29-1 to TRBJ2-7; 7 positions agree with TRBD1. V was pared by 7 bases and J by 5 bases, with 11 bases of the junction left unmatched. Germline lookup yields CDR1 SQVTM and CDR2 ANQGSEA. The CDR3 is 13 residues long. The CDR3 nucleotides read TGCAGCGCCGGCCCGACAGGGTCCCACGAGCAGTACTTC. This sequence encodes CSAGPTGSHEQYF.

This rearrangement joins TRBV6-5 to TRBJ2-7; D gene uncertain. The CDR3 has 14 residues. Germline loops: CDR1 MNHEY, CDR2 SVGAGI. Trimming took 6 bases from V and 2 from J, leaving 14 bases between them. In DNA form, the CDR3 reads TGTGCCAGCAGGGAAACGTACAGAGCCTACGAGCAGTACTTC. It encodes CASRETYRAYEQYF.

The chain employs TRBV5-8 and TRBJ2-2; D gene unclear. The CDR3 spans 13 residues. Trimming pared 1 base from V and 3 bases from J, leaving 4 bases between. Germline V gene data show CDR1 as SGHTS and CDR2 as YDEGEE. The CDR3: CASSLPDTGELFF. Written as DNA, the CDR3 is TGTGCCAGCAGCTTGCCCGACACCGGGGAGCTGTTTTTT.